One and the same sample provided the 9 T cell receptor beta chains below, sequenced in a study of cytomegalovirus exposure and HLA in healthy donors. It was with 60 Vbeta and 13 Jbeta primers that the PCR ran. The repertoire was sequenced with immunoSEQ multiplex PCR; TCRdb's copy has only in-frame clones and lacks some. The sample includes approximately 210,000 clones, almost 80% seen only once; the top ten take roughly 1.9%. The sample taken for sequencing was PBMCs. Receptors originate from a male donor in good health and CMV-seronegative.

J is TRBJ2-7 and V is TRBV25-1; D is uncertain. This CDR3 region has 14 residues. CDR1 and CDR2 (germline): MGHDK, SYGVNS. The germline V and J ends were trimmed by 5 bases and 0 bases, with 11 bases remaining between them. The chain's CDR3 is CASSIQQSSYEQYF. CDR3 coding DNA: TGTGCCAGCAGTATACAGCAGAGCTCCTACGAGCAGTACTTC.

The V call is TRBV7-9, the J call TRBJ2-1; 7 nucleotides line up with TRBD2. The trim removed 4 bases at V and 4 bases at J, leaving 10 bases unmatched. Germline V lookup: CDR1 SEHNR, CDR2 FQNEAQ (reference sequence). The CDR3 loop spans 16 amino acids. DNA of the CDR3: TGTGCCAGCAGCTCAGGTGGGGGGGGTTCATACAATGAGCAGTTCTTC. This codes for CASSSGGGGSYNEQFF.

The rearrangement uses TRBV18 and TRBJ1-1; TRBD1 is a possible D gene (5 bases). V dropped 6 bases and J dropped 2 bases, with 10 bases sitting between them. The CDR3 is made up of 13 amino acids. Looked up from germline, CDR1 is KGHSH and CDR2 is LQKENI. In nucleotides, the CDR3 is TGTGCCAGCTCCCTGGACATCAACACTGAAGCTTTCTTT. This gives the protein CASSLDINTEAFF.

J is TRBJ2-7 and V is TRBV5-4; 10 nucleotides agree with TRBD1. Losses at the gene ends were 4 bases for V and 0 bases for J; bases not matched to a gene: 10. Germline V gene lookup returns CDR1 SGHNT and CDR2 YYREEE (reference sequence). The CDR3 covers 17 residues. The CDR3 is CASSLVGGTGVSYEQYF. In DNA form, the CDR3 reads TGTGCCAGCAGCCTGGTGGGTGGGACAGGGGTCTCCTACGAGCAGTACTTC.

This clone was recorded only once. The chain recombines TRBV5-1 with TRBJ1-2, with 9 bases lining up with TRBD1. V lost 4 bases and J lost 8; bases outside the gene matches: 9. Per germline, CDR1 SGHRS and CDR2 YFSETQ. The CDR3 is 14 residues long. The DNA for the CDR3 is TGCGCCAGCAGCCATGAACAGGGGGCTGGCGGCTACACCTTC. It specifies CASSHEQGAGGYTF. The whole variable domain, filled in from reference TRBV5-1 and TRBJ1-2, reads KAGVTQTPRYLIKTRGQQVTLSCSPISGHRSVSWYQQTPGQGLQFLFEYFSETQRNKGNFPGRFSGRQFSNSRSEMNVSTLELGDSALYLCASSHEQGAGGYTFGSGTRLTVV.

This chain links TRBV6-6 with TRBJ1-3; the D is unclear. Germline V gene sequence: CDR1 MNHNY, CDR2 SVGAGI (reference sequence). Trimming took 7 bases from V and 0 from J, leaving 13 bases between them. The CDR3 extends over 15 amino acids. The CDR3, as DNA: TGTGCCAGCATCCCTAGGCCGTACTCTGGAAACACCATATATTTT. It codes for CASIPRPYSGNTIYF.

CDR3 protein: CASSSDRDGNTIYF. In DNA form, the CDR3 reads TGTGCCAGCAGCTCCGACAGGGATGGAAACACCATATATTTT. The chain uses TRBV7-9 and TRBJ1-3; 7 nucleotides align to TRBD1. This CDR3 region has 14 residues. V lost 4 bases, J lost 3 bases, and 3 bases stayed unmatched. CDR1 SEHNR and CDR2 FQNEAQ come from the germline V gene (reference sequence).

This clone was observed a single time. The chain joins TRBV5-6 to TRBJ2-6; D perhaps matches TRBD1 (6 bases). The V gene's germline CDR1 is SGHDT and CDR2 YYEEEE. There are 17 residues in the CDR3. V was trimmed by 5 bases and J by 2 bases, leaving 17 bases between them. CDR3 region: CASRGRTAEAGANVLTF. The CDR3 DNA reads as TGTGCCAGCAGGGGTAGGACAGCCGAGGCTGGGGCCAACGTCCTGACTTTC.

This rearrangement joins TRBV5-1 to TRBJ2-7, with TRBD2 identical over 11 bases. J gave up 0 bases and V 4 bases, and 3 bases lay outside the gene matches. The CDR3 loop spans 15 amino acids. The germline CDR1 and CDR2 sequences are SGHRS and YFSETQ. CDR3 DNA sequence: TGCGCCAGCAGCGAGGGACTAGCGGACTCCTACGAGCAGTACTTC. This sequence encodes CASSEGLADSYEQYF.